Sequencing of this T cell receptor (beta chain) was carried out in a study of cytomegalovirus exposure and HLA in healthy donors. Deletions cut 10 bases from V and 5 bases from J, with 10 bases between. The CDR3 is made up of 11 amino acids. Germline V gene lookup returns CDR1 MNHNS and CDR2 SASEGT. The primer mix had 60 Vbeta and 13 Jbeta primers. Using immunoSEQ multiplex PCR, the repertoire was profiled, and TCRdb retains in-frame clones only, with some absent. The sample has 130,000 to 150,000 clones, 80% seen once; the top ten hold 2% to 2.5%. V and J are TRBV6-1 and TRBJ2-3, with D possibly matching TRBD1 (6 bases). The material sequenced was PBMCs. The clonotype was recovered from a man aged 30 to 39 in good health and CMV-seronegative. The CDR3 loop is CATRGGDTQYF. CDR3 sequence (DNA): TGTGCCACCCGAGGGGGAGATACGCAGTATTTT.